This T cell receptor (beta chain) was identified in a study of T cell responses to AZD1222 COVID-19 vaccine. Study-wide results and limits: Nearly half of unique spike-specific TCRs reportedly avoided B.1.351 and B.1.1.7 mutated regions.

This clone came up a few times. The target antigen is unknown. TCRdb's table, derived via immunoSEQ multiplex PCR, lists solely in-frame clones and lacks some. Here the sample spans about 140,000 clones, 90% being singletons. CDR3 length: 15 residues. The germline V gene encodes CDR1 KGHSH and CDR2 LQKENI. V was pared by 4 bases and J by 0 bases, with 10 bases between. Sequencing used peripheral blood, obtained on day 0 of AZD1222 vaccination. The rearrangement uses TRBV18 and TRBJ1-5, with D possibly matching TRBD1 (6 bases). The TCR was taken from an adult in good health. CDR3 protein: CASSRGHVSNQPQHF. The CDR3 nucleotides read TGTGCCAGCTCACGGGGACACGTTAGCAATCAGCCCCAGCATTTT.